The 26 T cell receptor beta chains listed next were all sequenced from one sample in a study of blood T cells in healthy people across ages. The use of a sample-barcoded 5' primer and a J-beta primer mix characterized a second PCR of about 7 to 12 cycles. TCRdb called the 5' RACE reads again in MiXCR, with one record for every CDR3 protein. The table records around 850,000 distinct CDR3 sequences, around 36% of them present only once. Sequenced: blood. The receptors were sampled from a man aged 18 to 29 in good health.

This clonotype was detected only a few times. The chain carries TRBV18 and TRBJ2-7; the D gene is possibly TRBD2 (6 bases). The CDR3 is made up of 14 amino acids. The germline gives CDR1 KGHSH, CDR2 LQKENI. Trimming shortened V by 6 bases and J by 1 base, and 13 bases separated the two germline ends. The CDR3 DNA sequence: TGTGCCAGCTCCATCTCGGGGGATTCCTACGAGCAGTACTTC. Its translation is CASSISGDSYEQYF.

About this clonotype itself: The junction shows a germline mismatch at one end, possibly a read error. V usage is TRBV12-3 or TRBV12-4 and J usage is TRBJ1-1; the D is unclear. This CDR3 spans 11 amino acids. CDR3 protein: CASRLNTEAFF. In nucleotides, the CDR3 is TGCGCCAGCAGATTGAACACTGAAGCTTTCTTT.

As concerns this clonotype: Sequence at one end of the junction differs from germline and may be a read error. The genes are TRBV4-2 and TRBJ2-3, with a possible D match to TRBD2 (6 bases). The germline gives CDR1 LGHNA, CDR2 YNFKEQ. The CDR3 extends over 16 amino acids. The CDR3 region is CASSQELASSTDAQYF. CDR3 DNA sequence: TGCGCCAGCAGCCAAGAACTAGCCTCTAGCACAGATGCGCAGTATTTT.

In regard to this clonotype: At one end the junction does not follow the germline gene, possibly because of a read error. The chain couples TRBV20-1 to TRBJ1-1; 7 bases are shared with TRBD1. Germline CDR1 and CDR2: DFQATT and SNEGSKA (reference sequence). The CDR3 extends over 15 amino acids. This chain's CDR3 is CSVREFDRENTEAFF. Here the CDR3 DNA reads TGCAGTGTTAGAGAGTTTGACAGGGAGAACACTGAAGCTTTCTTT.

The chain is built from TRBV7-9 and TRBJ1-3; D possibly corresponds to TRBD1 (5 bases). V was shortened by 5 bases and J by 7 bases, with 18 bases between the two germline ends. Germline V gene data show CDR1 as SEHNR and CDR2 as FQNEAQ (reference sequence). The CDR3 totals 15 residues. CDR3 sequence (DNA): TGTGCCAGCAGCGGTCCGGGACGACAGTCTAACACCATATATTTT. It is translated as CASSGPGRQSNTIYF.

This clonotype has only one observation. A much larger clone differs by one base, so this may be a read error. The chain carries TRBV20-1 and TRBJ2-3; possibly TRBD2 for D (6 bases). Trimming pared 7 bases from V and 2 bases from J, leaving 16 bases between. The CDR3 consists of 14 residues. From germline, CDR1 is DFQATT and CDR2 SNEGSKA (reference sequence). The CDR3 loop reads CSVWTGGITDTQYF. The CDR3 coding sequence is TGCAGTGTCTGGACTGGCGGGATCACAGATACGCAGTATTTT.

This clonotype was detected only a few times. The chain carries TRBV2 and TRBJ2-3, with D possibly being TRBD2 (6 bases). The V gene's germline CDR1 is SNHLY and CDR2 FYNNEI. Trimming pared 6 bases from V and 0 bases from J, leaving 16 bases between. The CDR3 consists of 16 residues. The CDR3 coding sequence is TGTGCCAGCAGCCTGGACTATCCCGATAGCACAGATACGCAGTATTTT. Encoded protein: CASSLDYPDSTDTQYF.

Turning to this clonotype: A much larger clone is a single base away; this may be a read error. V usage is TRBV7-9 and J usage is TRBJ2-7, with a tentative D call TRBD2 (6 bases). Trimming removed 7 bases from V and 7 bases from J, with 20 bases in between. Per the germline V gene, CDR1 is SEHNR and CDR2 is FQNEAQ (reference sequence). The CDR3 runs to 14 residues. Here the CDR3 reads CASILGTGNNEQYF. In DNA form, the CDR3 reads TGTGCCAGCATCCTTGGGACTGGAAACAATGAGCAGTACTTC.

This clonotype was detected many times. The chain links TRBV3-1 to TRBJ1-5; no clear D. V was clipped by 0 bases and J by 0 bases, with 3 bases between them. This CDR3 comprises 14 residues. CDR1 is LGHDT, CDR2 YNNKEL, per germline (reference sequence). CDR3 in DNA: TGTGCCAGCAGCCAAGACAGTAGCAATCAGCCCCAGCATTTT. Its translation is CASSQDSSNQPQHF.

This clonotype showed up many times. The rearrangement links TRBV12-3 or TRBV12-4 to TRBJ1-2; D perhaps matches TRBD1 (6 bases). This CDR3 region has 16 residues. V shed 2 bases and J shed 3 bases, with 16 bases lying between them. In DNA, the CDR3 is TGTGCCAGCAGTTTAAGCCCGGCAGGGGTGTACTATGGCTACACCTTC. It codes for CASSLSPAGVYYGYTF.

The CDR3 nucleotides read TGTGCCAGCAGCCTTTCCATGGCGAAGGCCTACGAGCAGTACTTC. Translation gives CASSLSMAKAYEQYF. This sequence joins TRBV3-1 and TRBJ2-7; D uncertain. This CDR3 is built from 15 residues. Germline CDR1 is LGHDT and CDR2 is YNNKEL (reference sequence). V shed 4 bases and J shed 2 bases, with 15 bases lying between them.

The sample holds a few counts of this clonotype. The gene calls are TRBV5-1 and TRBJ2-1, with TRBD2 identical over 11 bases. V lost 1 base, J lost 9 bases, and 6 bases stayed unmatched. Germline lookup yields CDR1 SGHRS and CDR2 YFSETQ. The CDR3 has 15 residues. The CDR3 region is CASSLRLAGSPEQFF. CDR3 DNA: TGCGCCAGCAGCTTGCGACTAGCGGGGTCTCCTGAGCAGTTCTTC.

The chain couples TRBV4-2 to TRBJ2-7; TRBD2 matches 9 bases. The closer fit of TRBJ2-5 to the DNA end suggests the J call may be wrong. The CDR3 runs to 15 residues. In germline, CDR1 is LGHNA, CDR2 YNFKEQ. CDR3 sequence reads: CASSQDIAGEETQYF. The CDR3, as DNA: TGTGCCAGCAGCCAGGATATAGCGGGAGAAGAGACCCAGTACTTC.

V and J are TRBV20-1 and TRBJ2-3; D uncertain. Germline CDR1 reads DFQATT; CDR2 reads SNEGSKA (reference sequence). V dropped 5 bases and J dropped 2 bases, with 20 bases sitting between them. This CDR3 spans 16 amino acids. The CDR3 bases are TGCAGTGCTTACTCCAGGATCCAATTAGACACAGATACGCAGTATTTT. Residues: CSAYSRIQLDTDTQYF.

V gene TRBV5-1 combines with J gene TRBJ2-4; D is unclear. This CDR3 has 14 residues. With 1 base removed from V and 0 bases from J, the gap between germline ends came to 5 bases. CDR1 is SGHRS, CDR2 YFSETQ, per germline. The DNA for the CDR3 is TGCGCCAGCAGCTTGAGCAGAGCCAAAAACATTCAGTACTTC. Its translation: CASSLSRAKNIQYF.

This clonotype was observed a few times. The chain links TRBV10-3 to TRBJ2-5, with 11 bases matching TRBD2. CDR3 length equals 15 residues. Germline lookup yields CDR1 ENHRY and CDR2 SYGVKD. The trim removed 6 bases at V and 4 bases at J, leaving 7 bases unmatched. The CDR3, as DNA: TGTGCCATCAGCCTGACTAGCGGGGTTGTAGAGACCCAGTACTTC. As protein: CAISLTSGVVETQYF.

To note about this clonotype: A much larger clone sits a single nucleotide away, making a read error possible. This sequence joins TRBV15 and TRBJ2-3; a weak D match, TRBD1 (7 bases). From germline, CDR1 is LNHNV and CDR2 YYDKDF (reference sequence). The CDR3 has 14 residues. V lost 5 bases to trimming and J lost 4 bases, with 13 bases between them. The CDR3 DNA reads TGTGCCACCAGCGGAGGGACAGTAGCAGATACGCAGTATTTT. Its translation: CATSGGTVADTQYF.

This clonotype was seen more than once but under ten times. Here the CDR3 reads CSAHRGGHYNEQYF. The CDR3 nucleotides read TGCAGTGCCCACCGCGGGGGACATTACAATGAGCAGTACTTC. The chain employs TRBV20-1 and TRBJ2-5; possibly TRBD2 for D (7 bases). CDR1 DFQATT and CDR2 SNEGSKA come from the germline V gene (reference sequence). This CDR3 is 14 amino acids long. V lost 6 bases, J lost 11 bases, and 25 bases lay in between.

This clonotype was counted ten times or more. The chain links TRBV12-3 or TRBV12-4 to TRBJ1-2; no clear D. This CDR3 is built from 12 residues. Deletions cut 3 bases from V and 8 bases from J, with 10 bases between. The CDR3 DNA reads as TGTGCCAGCAGTTTCTGGGTACGGGGCTACACCTTC. It encodes CASSFWVRGYTF.

The CDR3 spells CATGAASGGASTDTQYF. The CDR3 region has the DNA TGTGCCACCGGTGCTGCTAGCGGGGGGGCTAGCACAGATACGCAGTATTTT. The chain combines TRBV24-1 with TRBJ2-3; TRBD2 matches at 12 bases. Germline V gives CDR1 KGHDR, CDR2 SFDVKD. J lost 0 bases, V lost 9 bases, and 9 bases had no gene match. The CDR3 contains 17 residues.

The chain carries TRBV5-5 and TRBJ1-1; D unresolved. Looked up from germline, CDR1 is SGHKS and CDR2 is YYEKEE (reference sequence). V was trimmed by 2 bases and J by 2 bases, leaving 10 bases between them. This CDR3 comprises 14 residues. The CDR3: CASSFAQKNTEAFF. The CDR3 nucleotides read TGTGCCAGCAGCTTCGCACAGAAAAACACTGAAGCTTTCTTT.

The genes are TRBV9 and TRBJ1-2; D gene ambiguous. The germline gives CDR1 SGDLS, CDR2 YYNGEE. V lost 3 bases, J lost 7 bases, and 13 bases lay in between. CDR3 length: 13 residues. The CDR3 DNA is TGTGCCAGCAGCGCCTCCGATTCGGGTGGCTACACCTTC. This encodes CASSASDSGGYTF.

In the case of this clonotype: This may come from a read error, since a much larger clone is one base off. The J gene is TRBJ2-5, the V gene TRBV7-8; D is possibly TRBD1 (5 bases). The CDR3 extends over 16 amino acids. Germline CDR1 is SGHVS and CDR2 is FQNEAQ. This chain's CDR3 is CTSSLIVDSTRETQYF. CDR3 nucleotides: TGTACCAGCAGCCTGATAGTTGACAGTACGAGAGAGACCCAGTACTTC.

A few counts support this clonotype. V gene TRBV12-3 or TRBV12-4 combines with J gene TRBJ2-1; weak D call: TRBD2 (7 bases). CDR3 length equals 14 residues. V shed 7 bases and J shed 9 bases, with 19 bases lying between them. CDR3 nucleotides: TGTGCCAGCAACTTGGGGGGGGCCGAAGGTGAGCAGTTCTTC. Translation: CASNLGGAEGEQFF.

CDR3 DNA sequence: TGCAGTGCTGGGGGGGTGGACAGAAGCTCCTACGAGCAGTACTTC. Translated, it gives CSAGGVDRSSYEQYF. The chain recombines TRBV20-1 with TRBJ2-7, with D perhaps TRBD2 (7 bases). Deletions cut 5 bases from V and 0 bases from J, with 17 bases between. This CDR3 has 15 amino acids. Germline V lookup: CDR1 DFQATT, CDR2 SNEGSKA (reference sequence).

This clonotype came up a few times. An end of the junction differs from the germline gene, which may be a read error. The chain has TRBV14 and TRBJ2-7; D tentatively reads TRBD1 or TRBD2 (6 bases each). This CDR3 contains 15 residues. Germline V gene sequence: CDR1 SGHDN, CDR2 FVKESK. The DNA of the CDR3 is TGTGCCAGCAGCCGGGGGGACATAATACCTTACGGGCAGTACTTC. It translates to CASSRGDIIPYGQYF.